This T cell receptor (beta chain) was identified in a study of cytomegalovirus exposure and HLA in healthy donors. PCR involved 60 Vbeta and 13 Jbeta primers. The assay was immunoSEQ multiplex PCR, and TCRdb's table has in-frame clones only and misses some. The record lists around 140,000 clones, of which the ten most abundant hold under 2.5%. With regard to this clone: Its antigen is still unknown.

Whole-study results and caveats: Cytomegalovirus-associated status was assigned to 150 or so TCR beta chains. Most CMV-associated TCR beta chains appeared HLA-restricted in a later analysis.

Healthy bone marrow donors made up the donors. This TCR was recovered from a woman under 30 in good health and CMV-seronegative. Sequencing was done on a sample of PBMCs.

The CDR3 protein is CAIRAGAAGETQYF. The CDR3 DNA sequence: TGTGCCATCAGGGCGGGGGCGGCGGGTGAGACCCAGTACTTC. The chain combines TRBV10-3 with TRBJ2-5; the D gene is possibly TRBD2 (7 bases). The V gene lost 6 bases and the J gene lost 5 bases, with 16 bases spanning the gap. CDR1 and CDR2 (germline): ENHRY, SYGVKD. The CDR3 is 14 amino acids.